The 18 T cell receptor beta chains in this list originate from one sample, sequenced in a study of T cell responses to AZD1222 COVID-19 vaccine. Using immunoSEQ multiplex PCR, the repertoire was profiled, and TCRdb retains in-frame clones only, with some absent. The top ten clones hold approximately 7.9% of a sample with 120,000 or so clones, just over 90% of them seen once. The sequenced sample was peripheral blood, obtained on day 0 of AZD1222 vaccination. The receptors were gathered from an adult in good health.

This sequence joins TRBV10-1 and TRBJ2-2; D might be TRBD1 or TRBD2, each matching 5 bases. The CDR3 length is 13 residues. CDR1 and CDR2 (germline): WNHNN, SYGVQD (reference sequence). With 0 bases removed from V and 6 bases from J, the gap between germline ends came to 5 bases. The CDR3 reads CASSESGAGELFF. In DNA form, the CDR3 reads TGCGCCAGCAGTGAGTCGGGGGCCGGGGAGCTGTTTTTT.

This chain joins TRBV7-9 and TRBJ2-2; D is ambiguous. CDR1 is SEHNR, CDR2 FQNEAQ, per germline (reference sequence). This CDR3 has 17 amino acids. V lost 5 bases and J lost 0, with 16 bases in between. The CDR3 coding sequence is TGTGCCAGCAGCGTCCCTATCGGGTCTACGAACACCGGGGAGCTGTTTTTT. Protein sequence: CASSVPIGSTNTGELFF.

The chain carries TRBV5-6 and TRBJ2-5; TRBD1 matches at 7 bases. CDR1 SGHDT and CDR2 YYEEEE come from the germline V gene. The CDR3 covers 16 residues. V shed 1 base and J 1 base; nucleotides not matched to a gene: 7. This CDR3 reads CASSLSTTGAQETQYF. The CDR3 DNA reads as TGTGCCAGCAGCTTGTCGACAACAGGGGCCCAAGAGACCCAGTACTTC.

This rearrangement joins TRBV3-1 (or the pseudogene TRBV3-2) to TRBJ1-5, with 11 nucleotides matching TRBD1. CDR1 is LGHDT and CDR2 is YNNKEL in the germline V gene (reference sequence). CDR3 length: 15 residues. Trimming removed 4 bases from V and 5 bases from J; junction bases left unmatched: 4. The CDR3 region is CASSRRTGGDQPQHF. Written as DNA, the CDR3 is TGTGCCAGCAGCCGTCGGACAGGGGGCGATCAGCCCCAGCATTTT.

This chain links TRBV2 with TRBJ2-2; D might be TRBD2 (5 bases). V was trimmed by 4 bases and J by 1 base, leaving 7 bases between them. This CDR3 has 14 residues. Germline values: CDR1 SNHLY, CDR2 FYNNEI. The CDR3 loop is CASSVSGNTGELFF. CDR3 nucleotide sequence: TGTGCCAGCAGTGTCAGCGGGAACACCGGGGAGCTGTTTTTT.

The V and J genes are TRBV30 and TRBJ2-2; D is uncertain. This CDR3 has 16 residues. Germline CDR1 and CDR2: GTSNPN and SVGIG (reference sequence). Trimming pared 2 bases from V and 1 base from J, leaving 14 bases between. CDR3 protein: CAWSTRSAGNTGELFF. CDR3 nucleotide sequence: TGTGCCTGGAGTACCCGGTCCGCCGGGAACACCGGGGAGCTGTTTTTT. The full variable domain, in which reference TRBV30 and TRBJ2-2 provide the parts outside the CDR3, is SQTIHQWPATLVQPVGSPLSLECTVEGTSNPNLYWYRQAAGRGLQLLFYSVGIGQISSEVPQNLSASRPQDRQFILSSKKLLLSDSGFYLCAWSTRSAGNTGELFFGEGSRLTVL.

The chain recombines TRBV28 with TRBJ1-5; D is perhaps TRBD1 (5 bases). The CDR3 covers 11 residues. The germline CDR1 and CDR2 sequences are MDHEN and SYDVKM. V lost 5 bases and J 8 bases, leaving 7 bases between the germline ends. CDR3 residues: CASSMGEPQHF. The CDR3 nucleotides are TGTGCCAGCAGTATGGGGGAGCCCCAGCATTTT.

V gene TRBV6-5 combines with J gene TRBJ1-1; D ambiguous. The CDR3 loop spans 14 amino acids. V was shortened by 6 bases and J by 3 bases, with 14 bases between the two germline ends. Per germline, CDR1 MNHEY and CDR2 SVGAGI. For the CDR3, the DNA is TGTGCCAGCAGGGCGGCGGATTTGTACACTGAAGCTTTCTTT. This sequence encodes CASRAADLYTEAFF.

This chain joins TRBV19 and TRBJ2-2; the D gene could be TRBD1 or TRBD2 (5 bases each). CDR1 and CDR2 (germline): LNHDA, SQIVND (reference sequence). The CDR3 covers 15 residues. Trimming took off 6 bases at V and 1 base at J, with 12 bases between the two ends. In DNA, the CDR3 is TGTGCCAGTAGCCTAGAGGGGCGGAACACCGGGGAGCTGTTTTTT. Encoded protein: CASSLEGRNTGELFF.

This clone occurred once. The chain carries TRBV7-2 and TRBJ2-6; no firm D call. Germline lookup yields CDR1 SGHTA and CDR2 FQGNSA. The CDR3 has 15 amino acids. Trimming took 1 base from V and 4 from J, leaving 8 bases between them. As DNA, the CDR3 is TGTGCCAGCAGCTTAGGGGGTTCCGGGGCCAACGTCCTGACTTTC. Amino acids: CASSLGGSGANVLTF.

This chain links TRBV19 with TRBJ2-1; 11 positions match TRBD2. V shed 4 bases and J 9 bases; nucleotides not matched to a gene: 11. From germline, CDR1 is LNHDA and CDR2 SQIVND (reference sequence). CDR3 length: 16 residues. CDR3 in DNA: TGTGCCAGTAGTACGTACACGGCCGGGACTAGCGGTGAGCAGTTCTTC. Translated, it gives CASSTYTAGTSGEQFF.

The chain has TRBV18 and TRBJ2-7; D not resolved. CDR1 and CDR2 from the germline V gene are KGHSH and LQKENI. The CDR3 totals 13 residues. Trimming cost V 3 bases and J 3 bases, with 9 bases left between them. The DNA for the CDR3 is TGTGCCAGCTCACCCCCTCAAGACTACGAGCAGTACTTC. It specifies CASSPPQDYEQYF.

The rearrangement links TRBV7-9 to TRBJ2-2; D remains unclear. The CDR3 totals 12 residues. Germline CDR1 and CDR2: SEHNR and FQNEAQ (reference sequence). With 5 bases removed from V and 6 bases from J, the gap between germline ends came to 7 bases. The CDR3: CASSPVSGELFF. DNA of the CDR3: TGTGCCAGCAGCCCCGTCTCCGGGGAGCTGTTTTTT.

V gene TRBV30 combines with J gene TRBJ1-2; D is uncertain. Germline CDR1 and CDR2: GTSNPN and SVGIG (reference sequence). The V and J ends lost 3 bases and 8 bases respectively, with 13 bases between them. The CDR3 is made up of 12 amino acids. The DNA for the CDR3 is TGTGCCTGGAGAATGGGCGGGTTCGGCTACACCTTC. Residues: CAWRMGGFGYTF.

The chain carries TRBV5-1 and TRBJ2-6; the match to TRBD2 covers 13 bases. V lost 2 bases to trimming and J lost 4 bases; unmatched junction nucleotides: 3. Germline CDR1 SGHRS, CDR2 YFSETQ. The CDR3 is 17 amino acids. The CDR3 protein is CASSFRTSGRGANVLTF. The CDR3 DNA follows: TGCGCCAGCAGCTTTAGGACTAGCGGGAGAGGGGCCAACGTCCTGACTTTC.

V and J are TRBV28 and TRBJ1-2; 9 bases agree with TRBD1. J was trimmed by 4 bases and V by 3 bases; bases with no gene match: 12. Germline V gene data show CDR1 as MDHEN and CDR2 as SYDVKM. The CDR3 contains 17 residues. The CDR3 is CASSLGGPTGGFYGYTF. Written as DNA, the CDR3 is TGTGCCAGCAGTTTGGGGGGCCCAACAGGGGGCTTCTATGGCTACACCTTC.

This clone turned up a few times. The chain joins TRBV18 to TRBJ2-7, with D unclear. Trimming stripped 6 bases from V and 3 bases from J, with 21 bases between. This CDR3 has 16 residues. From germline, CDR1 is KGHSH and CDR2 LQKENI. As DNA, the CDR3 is TGTGCCAGCTCTTCCACCGGGCCTGGCTACTACTACGAGCAGTACTTC. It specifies CASSSTGPGYYYEQYF.

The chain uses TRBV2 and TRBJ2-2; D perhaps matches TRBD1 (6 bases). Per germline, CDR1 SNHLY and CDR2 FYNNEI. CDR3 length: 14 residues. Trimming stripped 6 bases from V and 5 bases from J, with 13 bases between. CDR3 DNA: TGTGCCAGCAGAATCACTAGGGGGACCGGGGAGCTGTTTTTT. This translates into CASRITRGTGELFF.